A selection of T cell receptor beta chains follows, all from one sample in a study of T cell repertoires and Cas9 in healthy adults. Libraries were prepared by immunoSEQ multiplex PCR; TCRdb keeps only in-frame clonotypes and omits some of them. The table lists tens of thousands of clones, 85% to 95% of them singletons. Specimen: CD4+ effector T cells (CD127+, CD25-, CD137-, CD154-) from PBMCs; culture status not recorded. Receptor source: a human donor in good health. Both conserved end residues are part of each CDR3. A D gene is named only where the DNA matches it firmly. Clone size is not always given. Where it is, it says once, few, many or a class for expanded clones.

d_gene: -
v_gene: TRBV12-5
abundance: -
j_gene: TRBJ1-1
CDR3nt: TGTGCTAGTGGTTTCGGACGGAACACTGAAGCTTTCTTT
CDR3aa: CASGFGRNTEAFF

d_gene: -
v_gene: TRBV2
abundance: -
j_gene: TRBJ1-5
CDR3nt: TGTGCCAGCAGTGAGGGACTCAATCAGCCCCAGCATTTT
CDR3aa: CASSEGLNQPQHF

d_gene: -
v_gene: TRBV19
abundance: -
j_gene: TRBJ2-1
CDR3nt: TGTGCCAGTAGCCGAAGGTCAGTGGGGGAAAGTGGTGAGCAGTTCTTC
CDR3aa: CASSRRSVGESGEQFF

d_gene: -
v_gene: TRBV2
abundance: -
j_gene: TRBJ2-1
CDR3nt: TGTGCCAGCAGTGAGGGGAGCTACTCCTACAATGAGCAGTTCTTC
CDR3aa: CASSEGSYSYNEQFF

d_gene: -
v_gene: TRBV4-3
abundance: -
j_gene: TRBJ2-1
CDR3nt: TGCGCCAGCAGCCAAGAACCGAGCTCCTACAATGAGCAGTTCTTC
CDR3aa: CASSQEPSSYNEQFF

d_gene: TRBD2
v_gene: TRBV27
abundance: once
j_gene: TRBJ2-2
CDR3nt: TGTGCCAGCACCCCTAGGGGCGGGGGGTCTGGGGAGCTGTTTTTT
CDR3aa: CASTPRGGGSGELFF

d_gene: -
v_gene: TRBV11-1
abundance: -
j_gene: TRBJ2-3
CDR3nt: TGTGCCAGCAGCACCCGAACTTCAACAGATACGCAGTATTTT
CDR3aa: CASSTRTSTDTQYF

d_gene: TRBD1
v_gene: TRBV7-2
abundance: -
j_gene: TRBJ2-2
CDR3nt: TGTGCCAGCAGCTCGCCCCGACAGGGATACAACACCGGGGAGCTGTTTTTT
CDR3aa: CASSSPRQGYNTGELFF

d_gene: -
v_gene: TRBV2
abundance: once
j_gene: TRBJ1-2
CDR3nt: TGTGCCAGCAAGGGGATGGGCTACACCTTC
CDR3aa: CASKGMGYTF

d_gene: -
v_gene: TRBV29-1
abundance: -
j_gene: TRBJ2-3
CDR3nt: TGCAGCGTCGGGGAATACACAGATACGCAGTATTTT
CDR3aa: CSVGEYTDTQYF

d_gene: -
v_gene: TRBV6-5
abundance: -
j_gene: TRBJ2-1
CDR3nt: TGTGCCAGCGGCCGGGCCACTCGGATTAAGTTCTTC
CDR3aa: CASGRATRIKFF

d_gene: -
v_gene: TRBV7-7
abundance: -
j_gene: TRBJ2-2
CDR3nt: TGTGCCAGCAGCCCTATAGGGGGGAACACCGGGGAGCTGTTTTTT
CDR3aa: CASSPIGGNTGELFF

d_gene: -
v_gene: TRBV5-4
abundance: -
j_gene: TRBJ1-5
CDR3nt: TGTGCCAGCAGCCAAGATAGCAATCAGCCCCAGCATTTT
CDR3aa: CASSQDSNQPQHF

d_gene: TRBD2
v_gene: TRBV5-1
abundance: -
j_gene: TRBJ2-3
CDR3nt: TGCGCCAGCAGCTTGGGGGGACTAGCGAGCACAGATACGCAGTATTTT
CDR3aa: CASSLGGLASTDTQYF

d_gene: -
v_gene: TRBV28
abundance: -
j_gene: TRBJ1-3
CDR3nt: TGTGCCAGCAGTTTATCTGACAACCCGGGCAATGGAAACACCATATATTTT
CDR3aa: CASSLSDNPGNGNTIYF

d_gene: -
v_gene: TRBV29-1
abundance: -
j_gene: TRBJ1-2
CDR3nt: TGCAGCGCTGAACAGGGATCCTATGGCTACACCTTC
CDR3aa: CSAEQGSYGYTF

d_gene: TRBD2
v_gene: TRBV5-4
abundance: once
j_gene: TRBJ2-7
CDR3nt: TGTGCCAGCAGCTTGAGGGGAGGGTCCTACGAGCAGTACTTC
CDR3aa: CASSLRGGSYEQYF

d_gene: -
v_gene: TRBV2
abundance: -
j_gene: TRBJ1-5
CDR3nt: TGTGCCAGCAGTGGGGATGGGGGAGTACAGCCCCAGCATTTT
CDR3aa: CASSGDGGVQPQHF

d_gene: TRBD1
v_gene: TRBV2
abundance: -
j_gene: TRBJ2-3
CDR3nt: TGTGCCAGCAGTGGACAGGGTTACGCAGATACGCAGTATTTT
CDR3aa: CASSGQGYADTQYF

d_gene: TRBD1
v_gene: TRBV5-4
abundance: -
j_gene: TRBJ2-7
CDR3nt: TGTGCCAGCAGCGTAACGACAGGGAGTTACGAGCAGTACTTC
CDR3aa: CASSVTTGSYEQYF

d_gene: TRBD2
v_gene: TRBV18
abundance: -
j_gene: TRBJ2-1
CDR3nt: TGTGCCAGCTCCCGAGCGGGAGTCAATAATGAGCAGTTCTTC
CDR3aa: CASSRAGVNNEQFF

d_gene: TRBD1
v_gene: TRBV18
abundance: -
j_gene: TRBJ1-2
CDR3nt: TGTGCCAGCTCACAAACTAGGACAGGGACTAACTATGGCTACACCTTC
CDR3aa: CASSQTRTGTNYGYTF

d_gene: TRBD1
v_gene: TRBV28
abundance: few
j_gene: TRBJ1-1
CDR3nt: TGTGCCAGCAGTTACGGAGGGCAGGGGGGGAACACTGAAGCTTTCTTT
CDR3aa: CASSYGGQGGNTEAFF

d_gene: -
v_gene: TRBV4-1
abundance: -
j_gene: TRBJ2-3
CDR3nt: TGCGCCAGCAGCCAAATCGGGGTGGGGGGACGCACAGATACGCAGTATTTT
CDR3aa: CASSQIGVGGRTDTQYF

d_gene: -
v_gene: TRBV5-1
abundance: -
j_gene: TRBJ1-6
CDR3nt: TGCGCCAGCAGCTTGCCAGGGGAGGCGCCCCTCCACTTT
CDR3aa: CASSLPGEAPLHF

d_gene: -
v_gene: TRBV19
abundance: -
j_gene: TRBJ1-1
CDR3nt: TGTGCCAGTATTTATTACACTGAAGCTTTCTTT
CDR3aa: CASIYYTEAFF

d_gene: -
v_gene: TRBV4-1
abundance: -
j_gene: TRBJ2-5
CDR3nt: TGCGCCAGCAGCCAAGAAATGAGACCCGAAGAGACCCAGTACTTC
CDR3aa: CASSQEMRPEETQYF

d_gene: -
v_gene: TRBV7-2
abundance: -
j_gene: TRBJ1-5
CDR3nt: TGTGCCAGCAGCCTAGCGGGGAATAGCAATCAGCCCCAGCATTTT
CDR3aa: CASSLAGNSNQPQHF

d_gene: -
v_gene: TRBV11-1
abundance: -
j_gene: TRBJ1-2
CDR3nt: TGTGCCAGCAGTCCGGACGGAGCGGTCGGCTACACCTTC
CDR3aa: CASSPDGAVGYTF

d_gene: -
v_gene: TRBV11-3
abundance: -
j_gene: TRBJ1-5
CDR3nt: TGTGCCAGTCAGGCGGGGGGCGCGAATCAGCCCCAGCATTTT
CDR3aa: CASQAGGANQPQHF

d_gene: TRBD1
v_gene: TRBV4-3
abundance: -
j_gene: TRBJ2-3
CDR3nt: TGCGCCAGCAGCCAAGAGGGACAGAGCACAGATACGCAGTATTTT
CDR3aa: CASSQEGQSTDTQYF

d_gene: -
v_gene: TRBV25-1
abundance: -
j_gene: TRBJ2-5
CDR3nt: TGTGCCAGCAGTGGCAGGGTACCACAAGAGACCCAGTACTTC
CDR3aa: CASSGRVPQETQYF

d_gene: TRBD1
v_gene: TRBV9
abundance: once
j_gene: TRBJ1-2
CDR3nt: TGTGCCAGCAGCGAGGACAGGGGGGGCTATGGCTACACCTTC
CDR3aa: CASSEDRGGYGYTF

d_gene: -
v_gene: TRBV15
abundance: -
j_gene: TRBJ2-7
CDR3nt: TGTGCCACCAGTAAAGACCGACACCTCTACGAGCAGTACTTC
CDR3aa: CATSKDRHLYEQYF

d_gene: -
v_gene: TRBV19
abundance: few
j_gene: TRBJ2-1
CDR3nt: TGTGCCAGTAGTATAGGACAGGACAATGAGCAGTTCTTC
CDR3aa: CASSIGQDNEQFF

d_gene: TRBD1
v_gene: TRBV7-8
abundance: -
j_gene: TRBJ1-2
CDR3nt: TGTGCCAGCAGCTTAAACAGGGGCTTAGCTAACTATGGCTACACCTTC
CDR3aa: CASSLNRGLANYGYTF

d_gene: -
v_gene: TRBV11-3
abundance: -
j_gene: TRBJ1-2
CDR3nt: TGTGCCAGCAGCTTAGCGGGGCAGGGCTACACCTTC
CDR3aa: CASSLAGQGYTF

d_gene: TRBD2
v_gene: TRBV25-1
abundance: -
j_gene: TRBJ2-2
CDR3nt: TGTGCCAGCAGAACCGGGACTAGCGGGCGCACCGGGGAGCTGTTTTTT
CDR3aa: CASRTGTSGRTGELFF

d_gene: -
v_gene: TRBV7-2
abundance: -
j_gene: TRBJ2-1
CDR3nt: TGTGCCAGCAGCTTAGGCCTAGCGTACAATGAGCAGTTCTTC
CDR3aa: CASSLGLAYNEQFF

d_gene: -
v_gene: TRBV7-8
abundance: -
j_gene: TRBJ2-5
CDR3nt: TGTGCCAGCAGCATAGTCGGGGAGACCCAGTACTTC
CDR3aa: CASSIVGETQYF

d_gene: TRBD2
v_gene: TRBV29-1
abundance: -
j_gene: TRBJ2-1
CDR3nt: TGCAGCGTTGACTTAACTAGCGGGGGGGCGTTCTACAATGAGCAGTTCTTC
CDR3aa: CSVDLTSGGAFYNEQFF

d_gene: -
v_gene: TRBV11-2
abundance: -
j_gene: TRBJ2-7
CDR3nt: TGTGCCAGCAGCTTAGGACAAAATTACGAGCAGTACTTC
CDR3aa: CASSLGQNYEQYF

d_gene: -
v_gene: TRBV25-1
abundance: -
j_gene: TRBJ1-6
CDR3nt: TGTGCCAGCAGTGAATCGGTGGCTGTCTATAATTCACCCCTCCACTTT
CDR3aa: CASSESVAVYNSPLHF

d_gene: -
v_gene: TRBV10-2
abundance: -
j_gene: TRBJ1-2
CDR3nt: TGCGCCAGTAGTGAGTCTAAGGGGATGAGCGGCTACACCTTC
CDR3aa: CASSESKGMSGYTF